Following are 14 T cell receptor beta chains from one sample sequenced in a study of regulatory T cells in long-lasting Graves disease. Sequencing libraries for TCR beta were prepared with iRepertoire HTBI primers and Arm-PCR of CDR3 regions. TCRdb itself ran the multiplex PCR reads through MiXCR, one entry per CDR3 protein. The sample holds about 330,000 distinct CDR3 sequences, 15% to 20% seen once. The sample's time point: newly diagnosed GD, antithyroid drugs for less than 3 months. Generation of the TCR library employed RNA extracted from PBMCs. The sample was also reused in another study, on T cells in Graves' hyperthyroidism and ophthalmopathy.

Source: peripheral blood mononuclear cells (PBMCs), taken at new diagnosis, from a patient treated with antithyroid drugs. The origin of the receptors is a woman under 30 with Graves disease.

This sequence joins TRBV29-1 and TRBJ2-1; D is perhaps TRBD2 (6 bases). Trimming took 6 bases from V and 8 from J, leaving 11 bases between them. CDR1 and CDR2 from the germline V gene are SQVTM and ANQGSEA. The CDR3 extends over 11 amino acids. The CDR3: CSVEGRDEQFF. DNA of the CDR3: TGCAGCGTGGAGGGGAGAGATGAGCAGTTCTTC.

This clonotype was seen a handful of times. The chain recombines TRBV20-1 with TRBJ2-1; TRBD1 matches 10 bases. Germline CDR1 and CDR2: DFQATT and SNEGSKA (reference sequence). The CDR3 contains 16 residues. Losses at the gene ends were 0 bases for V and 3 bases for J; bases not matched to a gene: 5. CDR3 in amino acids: CSARDGTGVLYNEQFF. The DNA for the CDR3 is TGCAGTGCTAGAGATGGGACAGGGGTGCTCTACAATGAGCAGTTCTTC.

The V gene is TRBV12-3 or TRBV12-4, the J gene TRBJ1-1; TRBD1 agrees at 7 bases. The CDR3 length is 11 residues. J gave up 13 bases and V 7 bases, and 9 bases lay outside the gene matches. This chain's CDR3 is CASTSRGQLFF. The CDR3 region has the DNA TGTGCCAGCACCTCCCGGGGACAGCTTTTCTTT.

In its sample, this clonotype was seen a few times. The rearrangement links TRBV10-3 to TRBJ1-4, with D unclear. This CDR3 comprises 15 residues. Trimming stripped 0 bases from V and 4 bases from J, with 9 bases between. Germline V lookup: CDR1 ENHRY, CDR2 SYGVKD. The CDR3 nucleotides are TGTGCCATCAGTGAGTCGCAGGCAATTAATGAAAAACTGTTTTTT. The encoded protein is CAISESQAINEKLFF.

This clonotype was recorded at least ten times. Here the CDR3 DNA reads TGTGCCAGCAGCACGACAGGAGTGGTGAACACTGAAGCTTTCTTT. It translates to CASSTTGVVNTEAFF. The chain has TRBV7-9 and TRBJ1-1, with D possibly being TRBD1 (6 bases). The germline V and J ends were trimmed by 5 bases and 0 bases, with 13 bases remaining between them. The CDR3 is 15 residues long. Germline CDR1 is SEHNR and CDR2 is FQNEAQ (reference sequence).

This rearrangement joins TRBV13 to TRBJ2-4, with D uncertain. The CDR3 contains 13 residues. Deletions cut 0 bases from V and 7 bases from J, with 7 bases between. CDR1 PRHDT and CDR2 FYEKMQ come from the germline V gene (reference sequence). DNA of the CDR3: TGTGCCAGCAGCTTAGGGGGTCCTAACATTCAGTACTTC. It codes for CASSLGGPNIQYF.

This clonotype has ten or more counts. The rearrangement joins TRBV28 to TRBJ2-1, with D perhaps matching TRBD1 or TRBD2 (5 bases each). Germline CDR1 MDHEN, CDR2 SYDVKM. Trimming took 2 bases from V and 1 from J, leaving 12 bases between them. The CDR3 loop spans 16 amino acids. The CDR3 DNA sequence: TGTGCCAGCAGTTTAGAGGGGACGTATTCCTACAATGAGCAGTTCTTC. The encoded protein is CASSLEGTYSYNEQFF.

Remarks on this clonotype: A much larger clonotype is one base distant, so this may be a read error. CDR3 sequence reads: CASSEALTGVEPQHF. The CDR3 DNA follows: TGTGCCAGCAGTGAAGCGCTGACTGGGGTGGAACCCCAGCATTTT. This chain uses TRBV2 with TRBJ1-5, with D hard to call. The CDR3 contains 15 residues. Germline V lookup: CDR1 SNHLY, CDR2 FYNNEI. Deletions cut 0 bases from V and 10 bases from J, with 16 bases between.

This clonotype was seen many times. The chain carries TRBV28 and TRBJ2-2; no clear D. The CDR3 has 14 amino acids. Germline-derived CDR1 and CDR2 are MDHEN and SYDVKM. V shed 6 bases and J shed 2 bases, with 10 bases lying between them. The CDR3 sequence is CASRMGGNTGELFF. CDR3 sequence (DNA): TGTGCCAGCAGAATGGGTGGCAACACCGGGGAGCTGTTTTTT.

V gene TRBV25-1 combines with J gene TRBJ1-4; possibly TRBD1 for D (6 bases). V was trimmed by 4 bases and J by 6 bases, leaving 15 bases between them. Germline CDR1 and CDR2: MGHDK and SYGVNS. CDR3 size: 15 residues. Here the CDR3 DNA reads TGTGCCAGCAGTGGGATGACAGGCTCCTATGAAAAACTGTTTTTT. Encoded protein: CASSGMTGSYEKLFF.

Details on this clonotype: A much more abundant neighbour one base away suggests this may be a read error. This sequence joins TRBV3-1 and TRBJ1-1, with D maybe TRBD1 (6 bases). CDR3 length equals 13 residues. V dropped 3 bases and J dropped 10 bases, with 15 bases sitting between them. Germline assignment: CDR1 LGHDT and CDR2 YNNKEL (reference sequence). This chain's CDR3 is CASSHSAGDGAFF. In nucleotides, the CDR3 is TGTGCCAGCAGCCATTCAGCAGGGGACGGAGCTTTCTTT.

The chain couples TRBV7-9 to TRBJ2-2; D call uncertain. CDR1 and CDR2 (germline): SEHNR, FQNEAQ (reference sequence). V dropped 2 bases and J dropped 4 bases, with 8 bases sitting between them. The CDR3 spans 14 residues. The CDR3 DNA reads TGTGCCAGCAGCTTATCAGGAAGCACCGGGGAGCTGTTTTTT. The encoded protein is CASSLSGSTGELFF. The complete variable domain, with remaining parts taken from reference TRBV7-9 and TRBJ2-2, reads DTGVSQNPRHKITKRGQNVTFRCDPISEHNRLYWYRQTLGQGPEFLTYFQNEAQLEKSRLLSDRFSAERPKGSFSTLEIQRTEQGDSAMYLCASSLSGSTGELFFGEGSRLTVL.

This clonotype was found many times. This CDR3 reads CAISGQGYTGELFF. DNA of the CDR3: TGTGCCATCAGTGGACAGGGATACACCGGGGAGCTGTTTTTT. The chain links TRBV10-3 to TRBJ2-2; 7 nucleotides align to TRBD1. From germline, CDR1 is ENHRY and CDR2 SYGVKD. CDR3 size: 14 residues. The J segment lost 3 bases and the V segment lost 4 bases, leaving 2 bases of the junction unmatched.

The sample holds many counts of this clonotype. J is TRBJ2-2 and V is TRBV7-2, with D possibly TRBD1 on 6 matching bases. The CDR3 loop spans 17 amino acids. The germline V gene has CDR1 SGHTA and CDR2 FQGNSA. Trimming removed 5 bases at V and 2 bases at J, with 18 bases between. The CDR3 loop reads CASSPAFGRGNTGELFF. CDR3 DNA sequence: TGTGCCAGCAGCCCTGCCTTTGGCAGGGGCAACACCGGGGAGCTGTTTTTT.